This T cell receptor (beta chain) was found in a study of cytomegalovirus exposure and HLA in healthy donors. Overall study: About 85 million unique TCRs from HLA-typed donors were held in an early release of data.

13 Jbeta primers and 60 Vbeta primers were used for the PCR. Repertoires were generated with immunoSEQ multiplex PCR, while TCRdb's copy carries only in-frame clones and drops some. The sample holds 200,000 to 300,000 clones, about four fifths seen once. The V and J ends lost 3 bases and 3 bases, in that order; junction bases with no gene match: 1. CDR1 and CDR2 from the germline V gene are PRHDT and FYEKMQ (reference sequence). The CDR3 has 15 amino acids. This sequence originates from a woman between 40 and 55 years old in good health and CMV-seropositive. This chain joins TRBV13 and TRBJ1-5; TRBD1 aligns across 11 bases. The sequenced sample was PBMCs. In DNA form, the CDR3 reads TGTGCCAGCAGCTTGGGACAGGGGGTCAATCAGCCCCAGCATTTT. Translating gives CASSLGQGVNQPQHF.